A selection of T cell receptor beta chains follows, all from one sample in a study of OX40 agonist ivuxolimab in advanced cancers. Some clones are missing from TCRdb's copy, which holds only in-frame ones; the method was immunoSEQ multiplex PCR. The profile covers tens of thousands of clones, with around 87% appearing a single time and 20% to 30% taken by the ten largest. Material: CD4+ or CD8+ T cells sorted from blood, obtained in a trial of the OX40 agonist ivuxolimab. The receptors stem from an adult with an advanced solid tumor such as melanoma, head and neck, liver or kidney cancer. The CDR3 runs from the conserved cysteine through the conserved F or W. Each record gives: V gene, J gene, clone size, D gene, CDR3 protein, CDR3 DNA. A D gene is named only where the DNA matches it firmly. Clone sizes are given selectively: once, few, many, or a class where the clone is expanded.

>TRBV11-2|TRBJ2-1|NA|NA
CASSLRRRLAEQFF
TGTGCCAGCAGCTTACGAAGGCGCCTAGCCGAGCAGTTCTTC
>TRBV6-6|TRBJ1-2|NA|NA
CASSSPALIYGYTF
TGTGCCAGCAGTTCCCCGGCACTCATCTATGGCTACACCTTC
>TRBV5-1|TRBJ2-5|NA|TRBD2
CASSLVQGLAGGGQETQYF
TGCGCCAGCAGCTTGGTCCAGGGACTAGCGGGAGGGGGACAAGAGACCCAGTACTTC
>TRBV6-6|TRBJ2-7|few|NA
CASSYSTGGGPYEQYF
TGTGCCAGCAGTTACTCGACTGGGGGAGGCCCCTACGAGCAGTACTTC
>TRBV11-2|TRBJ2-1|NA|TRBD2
CASSMGLGDEQFF
TGTGCCAGCAGCATGGGACTAGGGGATGAGCAGTTCTTC
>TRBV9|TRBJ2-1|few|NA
CASSPQVGEHNEQFF
TGTGCCAGCAGCCCCCAGGTGGGAGAGCACAATGAGCAGTTCTTC
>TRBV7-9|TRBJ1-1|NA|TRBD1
CASSVGTVGYEAFF
TGTGCCAGCAGCGTCGGGACAGTGGGTTATGAAGCTTTCTTT
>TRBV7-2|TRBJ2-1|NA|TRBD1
CASSSETGSYNEQFF
TGTGCCAGCAGCTCCGAGACAGGGTCCTACAATGAGCAGTTCTTC
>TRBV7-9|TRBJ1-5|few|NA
CASSLDTFSNQPQHF
TGTGCCAGCAGCTTAGATACGTTTAGCAATCAGCCCCAGCATTTT
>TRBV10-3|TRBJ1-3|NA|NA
CAISDSDGNTIYF
TGTGCCATCAGTGACTCAGACGGAAACACCATATATTTT
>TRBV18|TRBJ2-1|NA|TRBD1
CASSPGTGAREQFF
TGTGCCAGCTCACCCGGGACAGGGGCAAGAGAGCAGTTCTTC
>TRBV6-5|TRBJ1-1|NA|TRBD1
CASSSPGTANTEAFF
TGTGCCAGCAGTTCCCCCGGGACAGCTAACACTGAAGCTTTCTTT
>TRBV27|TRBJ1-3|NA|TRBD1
CASSSHPGGRSGNTIYF
TGTGCCAGCAGTTCGCATCCAGGGGGCCGCTCTGGAAACACCATATATTTT
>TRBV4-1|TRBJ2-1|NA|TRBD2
CASSPRWLAGEDEQFF
TGCGCCAGCAGCCCCCGTTGGCTAGCGGGAGAAGATGAGCAGTTCTTC
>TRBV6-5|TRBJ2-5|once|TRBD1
CASSIQGGETQYF
TGTGCCAGCAGCATACAGGGGGGAGAGACCCAGTACTTC
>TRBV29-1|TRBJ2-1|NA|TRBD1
CSIGQGPHNEQFF
TGCAGCATAGGACAGGGGCCCCACAATGAGCAGTTCTTC
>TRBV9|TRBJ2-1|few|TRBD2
CASSVSGLPYNEQFF
TGTGCCAGCAGCGTCTCGGGACTACCCTACAATGAGCAGTTCTTC
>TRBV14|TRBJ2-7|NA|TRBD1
CASSQTGASSYEQYF
TGTGCCAGCAGCCAAACAGGGGCAAGCTCCTACGAGCAGTACTTC
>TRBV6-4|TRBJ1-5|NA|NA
CASSVEGGQPQHF
TGTGCCAGCAGTGTGGAGGGAGGTCAGCCCCAGCATTTT
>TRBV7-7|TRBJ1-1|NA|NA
CASSQGQNTEAFF
TGTGCTAGCAGCCAGGGACAGAACACTGAAGCTTTCTTT
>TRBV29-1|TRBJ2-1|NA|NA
CSVDGWAGGIPNEQFF
TGCAGCGTTGATGGATGGGCAGGCGGGATTCCCAATGAGCAGTTCTTC
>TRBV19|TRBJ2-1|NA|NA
CASSMETTSYNEQFF
TGTGCCAGTAGTATGGAGACGACCAGCTACAATGAGCAGTTCTTC
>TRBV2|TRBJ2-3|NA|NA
CASSERAGHRTDTQYF
TGTGCCAGCAGTGAACGTGCGGGTCACCGCACAGATACGCAGTATTTT
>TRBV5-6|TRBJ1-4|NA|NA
CASSLAGTTTNEKLFF
TGTGCCAGCAGCTTGGCCGGAACAACAACTAATGAAAAACTGTTTTTT
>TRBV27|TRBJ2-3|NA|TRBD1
CASSPGQGVWYF
TGTGCCAGCAGCCCAGGACAGGGTGTTTGGTATTTT
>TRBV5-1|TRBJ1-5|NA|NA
CASSLGPVSNQPQHF
TGCGCCAGCAGCTTGGGCCCAGTTTCTAATCAGCCCCAGCATTTT
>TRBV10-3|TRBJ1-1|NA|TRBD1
CAIRTGGITEAFF
TGTGCCATCAGGACAGGGGGGATCACTGAAGCTTTCTTT